These 26 T cell receptor beta chains share one sample of origin, sequenced in a study of shared clonotypes between healthy human individuals. Sequencing used immunoSEQ multiplex PCR; TCRdb keeps in-frame clones, though not all of them. The sample lists 850,000 to 1,100,000 clones, roughly 80% occurring once. Sequencing input: memory CD4+ T cells from PBMCs. As to subset: CD45RA-negative fraction. The receptors were sampled from a man aged 18 to 29 in good health. Some clones in this sample may be carry-over from other donors' samples.

This chain connects TRBV12-5 to TRBJ2-1; 7 positions match TRBD1. With V trimmed by 7 bases and J by 2 bases, 11 bases remained unmatched. Germline-derived CDR1 and CDR2 are LGHNT and FRNRAP. The CDR3 has 16 amino acids. CDR3 loop: CASAHYRDSTYNEQFF. In DNA, the CDR3 is TGTGCTAGTGCACATTACCGGGACAGCACCTACAATGAGCAGTTCTTC. The variable domain in full, with the rest retrieved from reference TRBV12-5 and TRBJ2-1, is DARVTQTPRHKVTEMGQEVTMRCQPILGHNTVFWYRQTMMQGLELLAYFRNRAPLDDSGMPKDRFSAEMPDATLATLKIQPSEPRDSAVYFCASAHYRDSTYNEQFFGPGTRLTVL.

The chain joins TRBV15 to TRBJ2-3; D perhaps matches TRBD2 (6 bases). The CDR3 is made up of 14 amino acids. Trimming removed 3 bases at V and 8 bases at J, with 15 bases between. Germline CDR1 reads LNHNV; CDR2 reads YYDKDF (reference sequence). The CDR3 sequence: CATSSGTSSLTQYF. CDR3 coding DNA: TGTGCCACCAGCAGTGGGACTTCTAGCCTTACGCAGTATTTT.

A single count supports this clone. The V call is TRBV6-4, the J call TRBJ2-5; D unresolved. Germline V gene data show CDR1 as MRHNA and CDR2 as SNTAGT. Trimming shortened V by 6 bases and J by 5 bases, and 13 bases separated the two germline ends. The CDR3 is 13 residues long. For the CDR3, the DNA is TGTGCCAGCAGGGCTTTGGACGTGGAGACCCAGTACTTC. Its translation: CASRALDVETQYF.

Concerning this clone itself: The same CDR3 is also encoded by other DNA sequences in this sample. Here the CDR3 reads CASSLGLAGAYEQYF. CDR3 DNA: TGTGCCAGCAGCTTAGGTCTAGCGGGGGCCTACGAGCAGTACTTC. The chain recombines TRBV7-2 with TRBJ2-7; 10 bases are shared with TRBD2. The germline V gene has CDR1 SGHTA and CDR2 FQGNSA. The J segment lost 2 bases and the V segment lost 1 base, leaving 2 bases of the junction unmatched. There are 15 residues in the CDR3. Variable domain in full (rest from reference TRBV7-2 and TRBJ2-7): GAGVSQSPSNKVTEKGKDVELRCDPISGHTALYWYRQSLGQGLEFLIYFQGNSAPDKSGLPSDRFSAERTGGSVSTLTIQRTQQEDSAVYLCASSLGLAGAYEQYFGPGTRLTVT.

The V and J genes are TRBV5-1 and TRBJ2-1, with 7 bases lining up with TRBD2. Germline CDR1 reads SGHRS; CDR2 reads YFSETQ. The trim removed 4 bases at V and 10 bases at J, leaving 8 bases unmatched. This CDR3 spans 13 amino acids. The CDR3 here is CASSRILAEEQFF. DNA of the CDR3: TGCGCCAGCAGCCGAATTCTAGCGGAAGAGCAGTTCTTC. The whole variable domain, filled in from reference TRBV5-1 and TRBJ2-1, reads KAGVTQTPRYLIKTRGQQVTLSCSPISGHRSVSWYQQTPGQGLQFLFEYFSETQRNKGNFPGRFSGRQFSNSRSEMNVSTLELGDSALYLCASSRILAEEQFFGPGTRLTVL.

The chain recombines TRBV28 with TRBJ2-4, with 7 positions matching TRBD1. The CDR3 has 16 residues. V gave up 3 bases and J gave up 10 bases; unmatched junction bases: 15. Germline-derived CDR1 and CDR2 are MDHEN and SYDVKM. CDR3 coding DNA: TGTGCCAGCAGTTTGGCCTCCCAGGGACAGCTGGGAATTCAGTACTTC. This gives the protein CASSLASQGQLGIQYF.

The chain carries TRBV28 and TRBJ2-1; D unclear. This CDR3 spans 14 amino acids. Germline lookup yields CDR1 MDHEN and CDR2 SYDVKM. Trimming took 8 bases from V and 2 from J, leaving 13 bases between them. CDR3 sequence: CASRSGGTYNEQFF. DNA of the CDR3: TGTGCCAGCCGTTCGGGCGGAACCTACAATGAGCAGTTCTTC.

CDR3: CASRLWGPGAGELFF. The CDR3 nucleotides are TGTGCCAGCAGGTTGTGGGGGCCAGGGGCCGGGGAGCTGTTTTTT. This sequence joins TRBV6-1 and TRBJ2-2; D perhaps matches TRBD1 (6 bases). V lost 6 bases, J lost 6 bases, and 17 bases lay in between. The CDR3 sequence is 15 residues long. The V gene's germline CDR1 is MNHNS and CDR2 SASEGT.

As concerns this clone: This sample includes further DNA sequences coding for the same CDR3. This chain connects TRBV5-1 to TRBJ1-5, with D perhaps matching TRBD1 (5 bases). Trimming stripped 2 bases from V and 4 bases from J, with 7 bases between. This CDR3 has 13 amino acids. Germline loops: CDR1 SGHRS, CDR2 YFSETQ. CDR3 DNA: TGCGCCAGCAGCTTAGGGGAGAATCAGCCCCAGCATTTT. It yields the protein CASSLGENQPQHF. The full variable domain, its missing parts supplied by reference TRBV5-1 and TRBJ1-5, is KAGVTQTPRYLIKTRGQQVTLSCSPISGHRSVSWYQQTPGQGLQFLFEYFSETQRNKGNFPGRFSGRQFSNSRSEMNVSTLELGDSALYLCASSLGENQPQHFGDGTRLSIL.

In the case of this clone: In the same sample, other DNA sequences code for this CDR3. The chain carries TRBV7-2 and TRBJ1-1, with unresolved D. The germline V and J ends were trimmed by 1 base and 2 bases, with 8 bases remaining between them. The germline CDR1 and CDR2 sequences are SGHTA and FQGNSA. The CDR3 has 14 residues. CDR3 region: CASSLVLGNTEAFF. The CDR3 bases are TGTGCCAGCAGCTTAGTTCTCGGCAACACTGAAGCTTTCTTT.

The chain carries TRBV7-3 and TRBJ1-1; D unresolved. The CDR3 consists of 14 residues. The germline CDR1 and CDR2 sequences are SGHTA and FQGTGA. V gave up 5 bases and J gave up 1 base, with 11 bases separating them. Here the CDR3 DNA reads TGTGCCAGCAGCCTCGGACGGGGGAACACTGAAGCTTTCTTT. Its protein product is CASSLGRGNTEAFF.

This chain's CDR3 is CASSVDLQNRYGYTF. The CDR3 coding sequence is TGTGCCAGCAGCGTAGACCTACAGAATCGGTATGGCTACACCTTC. The V call is TRBV9, the J call TRBJ1-2; no definite D call. CDR3 size: 15 residues. Between the trimmed V and J ends, which lost 0 bases and 5 bases, there was a span of 14 bases. From germline, CDR1 is SGDLS and CDR2 YYNGEE.

The chain is built from TRBV10-3 and TRBJ2-3; 8 positions match TRBD2. This CDR3 is 13 amino acids long. Trimming took 8 bases from V and 6 from J; bases not matched to a gene: 7. Germline V CDR1 and CDR2: ENHRY, SYGVKD. Written as DNA, the CDR3 is TGTGCCATCCGGGGACTAGTTGTCGATACGCAGTATTTT. Amino acid sequence: CAIRGLVVDTQYF.

J is TRBJ2-6 and V is TRBV6-9; a possible D gene is TRBD2 (6 bases). Trimming took off 7 bases at V and 0 bases at J, with 7 bases between the two ends. The CDR3 spans 14 residues. In germline, CDR1 is MNHGY, CDR2 SVAAGI. CDR3 nucleotides: TGTGCCAGCAAGGGACTCTCTGGGGCCAACGTCCTGACTTTC. Protein product: CASKGLSGANVLTF.

The chain combines TRBV2 with TRBJ2-5, with 9 bases lining up with TRBD2. Germline V lookup: CDR1 SNHLY, CDR2 FYNNEI. This CDR3 region has 15 residues. J was trimmed by 0 bases and V by 2 bases; bases with no gene match: 1. CDR3 coding DNA: TGTGCCAGCAGTGAAAGACTAGCGGACCAAGAGACCCAGTACTTC. It specifies CASSERLADQETQYF.

This clone was seen once. J is TRBJ2-1 and V is TRBV5-1; 11 bases line up with TRBD2. Germline lookup yields CDR1 SGHRS and CDR2 YFSETQ. V lost 9 bases and J lost 4; bases outside the gene matches: 9. The CDR3 has 15 residues. CDR3 DNA sequence: TGCGCCACGACTGTTACTAGCGGGAGTTACAATGAGCAGTTCTTC. Residues: CATTVTSGSYNEQFF.

V gene TRBV7-6 combines with J gene TRBJ1-5; D is possibly TRBD1 (5 bases). This CDR3 spans 15 amino acids. Looked up from germline, CDR1 is SGHVS and CDR2 is FNYEAQ. Trimming pared 0 bases from V and 3 bases from J, leaving 9 bases between. This CDR3 reads CASSLAEGTNQPQHF. CDR3 DNA: TGTGCCAGCAGCTTAGCGGAGGGGACCAATCAGCCCCAGCATTTT.

This chain joins TRBV19 and TRBJ2-3; tentatively, D is TRBD1 (6 bases). This CDR3 spans 14 amino acids. V was cut by 5 bases and J by 4 bases, with 13 bases left in between. CDR1 is LNHDA and CDR2 is SQIVND in the germline V gene (reference sequence). For the CDR3, the DNA is TGTGCCAGTAGTCCCGCGGACAGCCCAGATACGCAGTATTTT. Translating it yields CASSPADSPDTQYF.

The gene calls are TRBV5-1 and TRBJ2-1; D is possibly TRBD2 (6 bases). The CDR3 length is 15 residues. V was clipped by 4 bases and J by 0 bases, with 11 bases between them. Germline-derived CDR1 and CDR2 are SGHRS and YFSETQ. The CDR3 region has the DNA TGCGCCAGCAGCCCGGACGGGAGCTCCTACAATGAGCAGTTCTTC. Its translation is CASSPDGSSYNEQFF. Based on the CDR3 plus reference TRBV5-1 and TRBJ2-1, the full variable domain is KAGVTQTPRYLIKTRGQQVTLSCSPISGHRSVSWYQQTPGQGLQFLFEYFSETQRNKGNFPGRFSGRQFSNSRSEMNVSTLELGDSALYLCASSPDGSSYNEQFFGPGTRLTVL.

The chain combines TRBV5-1 with TRBJ1-4, with 9 bases fitting TRBD1. V lost 0 bases to trimming and J lost 4 bases; unmatched junction nucleotides: 7. The length of the CDR3 is 17 residues. Looked up from germline, CDR1 is SGHRS and CDR2 is YFSETQ. The CDR3: CASSLGLQGAGNEKLFF. CDR3 bases: TGCGCCAGCAGCTTGGGACTACAGGGGGCCGGTAATGAAAAACTGTTTTTT. Full variable domain (missing parts from reference TRBV5-1 and TRBJ1-4): KAGVTQTPRYLIKTRGQQVTLSCSPISGHRSVSWYQQTPGQGLQFLFEYFSETQRNKGNFPGRFSGRQFSNSRSEMNVSTLELGDSALYLCASSLGLQGAGNEKLFFGSGTQLSVL.

With respect to this clone: The same CDR3 arises from other DNA sequences in this sample as well. The chain joins TRBV19 to TRBJ2-5; 7 nucleotides line up with TRBD2. V dropped 5 bases and J dropped 5; count of bases not matched to a gene: 5. The CDR3 is made up of 13 amino acids. Germline V gene lookup returns CDR1 LNHDA and CDR2 SQIVND (reference sequence). DNA of the CDR3: TGTGCCAGTAGTTCGGGGGGTCAGGAGACCCAGTACTTC. Translated: CASSSGGQETQYF.

The chain's CDR3 is CASSPPGRGQGAGLGTEAFF. CDR3 coding DNA: TGTGCCAGCAGCCCACCCGGGCGCGGACAGGGGGCAGGTCTCGGGACTGAAGCTTTCTTT. The chain links TRBV7-6 to TRBJ1-1, with 11 bases matching TRBD1. CDR1 and CDR2 (germline): SGHVS, FNYEAQ. This CDR3 spans 20 amino acids. V was pared by 5 bases and J by 5 bases, with 22 bases of the junction left unmatched.

The sample holds a few counts of this clone. The chain employs TRBV28 and TRBJ1-5; D ambiguous. Germline CDR1 is MDHEN and CDR2 is SYDVKM. V gave up 5 bases and J gave up 4 bases, with 15 bases separating them. There are 15 residues in the CDR3. The CDR3 here is CASSIDTPPNQPQHF. CDR3 DNA sequence: TGTGCCAGCAGTATAGACACCCCACCTAATCAGCCCCAGCATTTT. The full variable domain, its missing parts supplied by reference TRBV28 and TRBJ1-5, is DVKVTQSSRYLVKRTGEKVFLECVQDMDHENMFWYRQDPGLGLRLIYFSYDVKMKEKGDIPEGYSVSREKKERFSLILESASTNQTSMYLCASSIDTPPNQPQHFGDGTRLSIL.

There are a few counts of this clone. The V and J genes are TRBV19 and TRBJ2-7; D is undetermined. Germline CDR1 LNHDA, CDR2 SQIVND (reference sequence). Trimming pared 8 bases from V and 0 bases from J, leaving 11 bases between. CDR3 length: 13 residues. The CDR3 DNA reads TGTGCCAGTTCAGAGCTGAACTCCTACGAGCAGTACTTC. Amino acid sequence: CASSELNSYEQYF.

This clone was detected once. The chain couples TRBV21-1 to TRBJ2-1; the DNA was not compared with TRBD2, the D call given in the table. TRBV21-1 constitutes a pseudogene. CDR3 size: 17 residues. CDR3 amino acids: CASSKFERKSSYNEQFF. The CDR3 DNA is TGTGCCAGCAGCAAGTTCGAGCGGAAGAGCTCCTACAATGAGCAGTTCTTC.

This clone has just one count. The chain uses TRBV23-1 and TRBJ2-7, with D hard to call. TRBV23-1 is noted as an ORF with a role that remains uncertain. V lost 0 bases to trimming and J lost 3 bases, with 21 bases between them. This CDR3 is built from 18 residues. CDR3 amino acids: CASSQSAEKTTIHYEQYF. CDR3 DNA sequence: TGCGCCAGCAGTCAATCGGCGGAAAAAACCACAATCCACTACGAGCAGTACTTC.